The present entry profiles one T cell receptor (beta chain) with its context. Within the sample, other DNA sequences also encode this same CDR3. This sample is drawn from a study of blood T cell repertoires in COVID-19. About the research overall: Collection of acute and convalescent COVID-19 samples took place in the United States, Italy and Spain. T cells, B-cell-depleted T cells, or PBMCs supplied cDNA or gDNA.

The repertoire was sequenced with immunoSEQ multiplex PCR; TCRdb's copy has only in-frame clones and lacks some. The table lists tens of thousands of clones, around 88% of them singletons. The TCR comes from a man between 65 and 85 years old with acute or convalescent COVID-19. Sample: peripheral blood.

CDR3 in amino acids: CASSLGQTYEQYF. The CDR3, as DNA: TGTGCCAGCAGTTTGGGGCAGACCTACGAGCAGTACTTC. V is TRBV12-3 or TRBV12-4 and J is TRBJ2-7; TRBD1 might be the D (5 bases). This CDR3 is 13 amino acids long. V lost 3 bases, J lost 2 bases, and 8 bases lay in between.